This is a list of T cell receptor beta chains from one sample in a study of radiation and T cells in renal cell carcinoma. The data were produced by immunoSEQ multiplex PCR, yet TCRdb's version contains in-frame clones alone and is incomplete. The top ten hold around 2.8% of the sample, which has more than 95,000 clones, around 84% seen once. This sample comprised blood, obtained from a patient whose treatment included radiotherapy and nephrectomy. The receptors originated from a woman aged 55-69 years with renal cell carcinoma. Each CDR3 is given with its conserved first and last residue. D genes are given only for firm matches. A row's size may be missing; if present it is once, few, many or a size class.

len	d_gene	v_gene	j_gene	abundance	CDR3nt	CDR3aa
13	-	TRBV18	TRBJ2-5	-	TGTGCCAGCTCTCAAGGCGAACAAGAGACCCAGTACTTC	CASSQGEQETQYF
14	-	TRBV28	TRBJ1-4	-	TGTGCCAGCAGTACGGCCAGTGTTGGGGAAAAACTGTTTTTT	CASSTASVGEKLFF
14	TRBD1	TRBV6-6	TRBJ1-1	-	TGTGCCAGCAGCCCGGGACAGAAATACACTGAAGCTTTCTTT	CASSPGQKYTEAFF
15	-	TRBV19	TRBJ2-6	-	TGTGCCAGTACAACAGTTTTTTCCGGGGCCAACGTCCTGACTTTC	CASTTVFSGANVLTF
14	-	TRBV11-2	TRBJ2-7	-	TGTGCCAGCAGCTTTTTCGGCAAGTCCCACGAGCAGTACTTC	CASSFFGKSHEQYF
13	TRBD1	TRBV19	TRBJ1-1	-	TGTGCCAGTAGTGCGCGACAGGGCTCACGGGGTTTCTTT	CASSARQGSRGFF
11	-	TRBV6-5	TRBJ1-3	-	TGTGCCAGCACTCTTGGAAACACCATATATTTT	CASTLGNTIYF
14	-	TRBV27	TRBJ2-5	-	TGTGCCAGCAGTAAACTAGGCGGGGAAGAGACCCAGTACTTC	CASSKLGGEETQYF
15	-	TRBV7-3	TRBJ1-2	-	TGTGCCAGCAGCTTAATGGCAGGGGCGGGCTATGGCTACACCTTC	CASSLMAGAGYGYTF
14	-	TRBV6-1	TRBJ2-3	-	TGTGCCAGCAGTGAAGCCGGGTTCCCAGATACGCAGTATTTT	CASSEAGFPDTQYF
16	-	TRBV5-1	TRBJ1-4	-	TGCGCCAGCAGCTCAAAGGGGTGGGGGCAGAGTGAAAAACTGTTTTTT	CASSSKGWGQSEKLFF
15	TRBD1	TRBV10-3	TRBJ2-7	-	TGTGCCATCAGTGAAACCGGGACAGGGGCCTACGAGCAGTACTTC	CAISETGTGAYEQYF
16	TRBD1	TRBV28	TRBJ2-1	-	TGTGCCAGCAGTTTATTGACAGGGGCTAACTACAATGAGCAGTTCTTC	CASSLLTGANYNEQFF
16	-	TRBV25-1	TRBJ1-4	-	TGTGCCAGCAGTGAATTTGAAGGCAGGGGAAAGGAAAAACTGTTTTTT	CASSEFEGRGKEKLFF
14	-	TRBV6-1	TRBJ1-3	-	TGTGCCACCCGGGTCTCAGGAAATGGAAACACCATATATTTT	CATRVSGNGNTIYF
16	TRBD1	TRBV13	TRBJ2-7	-	TGTGCCAGCAGACGAACCGGGACAGGGGATATGTACGAGCAGTACTTC	CASRRTGTGDMYEQYF
12	-	TRBV19	TRBJ2-7	-	TGTGCCAGTAGTATCCAGGGTGGCGAGCAGTACTTC	CASSIQGGEQYF
14	-	TRBV2	TRBJ1-2	-	TGTGCCAGCAGTGAGGGACATTCGAGGGACCGCTACACCTTC	CASSEGHSRDRYTF
14	TRBD2	TRBV4-3	TRBJ2-7	-	TGCGCCCAAACGGGGGGGAGGGCGGCCTACGAGCAGTACTTC	CAQTGGRAAYEQYF
14	-	TRBV9	TRBJ2-2	-	TGTGCCAGCACCGATGTACAGGGCGGCGGGGAGCTGTTTTTT	CASTDVQGGGELFF
15	TRBD1	TRBV19	TRBJ1-1	-	TGTGCCAGTAGTGATGCCGGGACAGTGAACACTGAAGCTTTCTTT	CASSDAGTVNTEAFF
14	-	TRBV6-6	TRBJ2-7	-	TGTGCCAGCAGTTACTTCGGACAGTCCTACGAGCAGTACTTC	CASSYFGQSYEQYF
15	TRBD1	TRBV9	TRBJ1-5	-	TGTGCCAGCAGCGTTAACGGACAGGTCAATCAGCCCCAGCATTTT	CASSVNGQVNQPQHF
15	-	TRBV6-5	TRBJ1-5	-	TGTGCCAGCAGTCCAAACAGGGTCTCCTATCAGCCCCAGCATTTT	CASSPNRVSYQPQHF
17	-	TRBV7-9	TRBJ1-1	-	TGTGCCAGCAGCCGCCTCCCATCGTGGGAGGGTGGGACTGAAGCTTTCTTT	CASSRLPSWEGGTEAFF
14	-	TRBV2	TRBJ2-1	-	TGTGCCAGCAGAACGCAAGCGGAATACAATGAGCAGTTCTTC	CASRTQAEYNEQFF
15	TRBD1	TRBV6-5	TRBJ2-7	-	TGTGCCAGCAGTCCTACCGGGACAGGAGCCTACGAGCAGTACTTC	CASSPTGTGAYEQYF
14	TRBD2	TRBV5-1	TRBJ2-2	-	TGCGCCACGCAGGCTAGCGGCCTTACCGGGGAGCTGTTTTTT	CATQASGLTGELFF
15	-	TRBV28	TRBJ1-1	once	TGTGCCAGCAGTTTAGTTCGGGGGTTGAACACTGAAGCTTTCTTT	CASSLVRGLNTEAFF
13	-	TRBV6-6	TRBJ2-1	-	TGTGCCAGCACCGGACAGCTTTACAATGAGCAGTTCTTC	CASTGQLYNEQFF
12	-	TRBV28	TRBJ2-7	-	TGTGCCAGCTCCCCGGGCTCCTACGAGCAGTACTTC	CASSPGSYEQYF
15	-	TRBV5-1	TRBJ1-6	once	TGCGCCAGCAGCCGCGGGGAGGACGGGGCTTCACCCCTCCACTTT	CASSRGEDGASPLHF
13	TRBD1	TRBV28	TRBJ2-5	-	TGTGCCGTGGGACAGGGTTGGAGAGAGACCCAGTACTTC	CAVGQGWRETQYF
15	-	TRBV18	TRBJ1-3	-	TGTGCCAGCCGCCCGACGCCTCTCTCTGGAAACACCATATATTTT	CASRPTPLSGNTIYF
14	-	TRBV6-6	TRBJ2-7	-	TGTGCCAGCAGTTACCGACAGGACTCCTACGAGCAGTACTTC	CASSYRQDSYEQYF
15	-	TRBV2	TRBJ2-3	-	TGTGCCAGCAGTGAAGGCAGGGTCTTCACAGATACGCAGTATTTT	CASSEGRVFTDTQYF
12	-	TRBV6-1	TRBJ2-1	-	TGTGCCAGCAGCCGAGGGGGCAATGAGCAGTTCTTC	CASSRGGNEQFF
14	-	TRBV27	TRBJ1-2	-	TGTGCCAGCAGTTTTATGGGTCCGGGGAGAGGCTACACCTTC	CASSFMGPGRGYTF
14	TRBD1	TRBV14	TRBJ1-1	-	TGTGCCAGCAGCCACTCACAGGGGTCCACTGAAGCTTTCTTT	CASSHSQGSTEAFF
13	-	TRBV19	TRBJ2-1	few	TGTGCCAGTAGAGTGGAGGGACCAAATGAGCAGTTCTTC	CASRVEGPNEQFF
14	TRBD1	TRBV28	TRBJ1-5	few	TGTGCCAGCCAGACAGGGGGGCAGGGTCAGCCCCAGCATTTT	CASQTGGQGQPQHF
14	-	TRBV7-3	TRBJ1-1	-	TGTGCCAGCAGTAGGGGAGGGATCAACACTGAAGCTTTCTTT	CASSRGGINTEAFF
15	TRBD1	TRBV5-1	TRBJ1-2	-	TGCGCCAGCAGCTTGGATATAACAGGGGGAAGTGGCTACACCTTC	CASSLDITGGSGYTF
15	TRBD1	TRBV15	TRBJ1-2	once	TGTGCCACCAGCAGAGGACAGGGGCAGGACTATGGCTACACCTTC	CATSRGQGQDYGYTF
14	TRBD1	TRBV6-6	TRBJ1-2	-	TGTGCCAGCAGTGACAGGGGGTTAAGCTATGGCTACACCTTC	CASSDRGLSYGYTF
16	-	TRBV7-9	TRBJ2-1	-	TGTGCCAGCAGCTTAGCCGAGGGCTCAGGTTGGGATGAGCAGTTCTTC	CASSLAEGSGWDEQFF
17	-	TRBV7-9	TRBJ2-1	-	TGTGCCAGCAGCTTAGCGGGGGGCGGTAGCTCCTACAATGAGCAGTTCTTC	CASSLAGGGSSYNEQFF
12	-	TRBV30	TRBJ2-5	many	TGTGCCTGGAGTGTAGGTGGGGAGACCCAGTACTTC	CAWSVGGETQYF
11	-	TRBV28	TRBJ1-6	-	TGTGCCAGCAGTTCCCGCCCACCCCTCCACTTT	CASSSRPPLHF
14	-	TRBV28	TRBJ1-6	-	TGTGCCAGCAGCCCAACAGGGTGGAATTCACCCCTCCACTTT	CASSPTGWNSPLHF
12	-	TRBV2	TRBJ1-1	few	TGTGCCAGCAGTGAATATCTCCCCGAAGCTTTCTTT	CASSEYLPEAFF
18	TRBD2	TRBV25-1	TRBJ2-1	-	TGTGCCAGCAGTGGCGGACTAGCGGGGGTTAGCTCCTACAATGAGCAGTTCTTC	CASSGGLAGVSSYNEQFF
14	-	TRBV5-1	TRBJ1-1	-	TGCGCCAGCAGCCTTCGGGTCCAGGACACTGAAGCTTTCTTT	CASSLRVQDTEAFF
18	TRBD1	TRBV15	TRBJ2-3	-	TGTGCCACCAGCAGACTGCTGACCGGGACAGCTAGCACAGATACGCAGTATTTT	CATSRLLTGTASTDTQYF
15	TRBD1	TRBV5-6	TRBJ2-1	-	TGTGCCAGCAGCCCCCAGGGACAGGGGAACAATGAGCAGTTCTTC	CASSPQGQGNNEQFF
12	-	TRBV6-6	TRBJ2-7	-	TGTGCCAGCAGTTACGGTAGTGACGAGCAGTACTTC	CASSYGSDEQYF
15	TRBD2	TRBV5-1	TRBJ2-5	-	TGCGCCAGCAGCACCAGCGGGACCTACCAAGAGACCCAGTACTTC	CASSTSGTYQETQYF
16	-	TRBV13	TRBJ1-3	-	TGTGCCAGCAGCTTGAGCGCCGGGGCTTATGGAAACACCATATATTTT	CASSLSAGAYGNTIYF
16	TRBD1	TRBV19	TRBJ1-4	-	TGTGCCAGTAGTACAGGGACAGGGGGAGTCACCGAAAAACTGTTTTTT	CASSTGTGGVTEKLFF
15	-	TRBV4-1	TRBJ2-7	once	TGCGCCAGCAGCCAAGTAGAAGGGGTGGGCTACGAGCAGTACTTC	CASSQVEGVGYEQYF